Below, one T cell receptor (beta chain) is given with its context. Its target is unknown. The data stem from a study of cytotoxic CD8 clonotypes in ibrutinib-treated CLL. Across the study: Sequencing produced an average of approximately 230,000 productive templates and under 95,000 productive rearrangements per sample.

Sequenced by immunoSEQ multiplex PCR; TCRdb stores in-frame clones only, minus some. The sample lists about 250,000 clones, about three quarters occurring once. Findings and limits, study-wide: Collection times varied between progressing and sustained-remission patients. Clonality went higher at ibrutinib response and then dropped back toward baseline at progression.

The receptor was isolated from a human donor with chronic lymphocytic leukemia. This specimen was PBMCs, taken after 24 months of ibrutinib treatment.

The CDR3 spells CASSFGRGVDTQYF. CDR3 coding DNA: TGTGCCAGCAGCTTTGGGCGGGGGGTAGATACGCAGTATTTT. The chain carries TRBV7-2 and TRBJ2-3, with TRBD2 matching 8 bases. The V segment lost 3 bases and the J segment 5 bases; nucleotides outside the gene matches: 4. Germline CDR1 is SGHTA and CDR2 is FQGNSA. The CDR3 has 14 amino acids.